This T cell receptor (beta chain) was identified in a study of blood T cell repertoires in COVID-19. Study-wide context: There were acute and convalescent COVID-19 samples, and they came from the United States, Italy and Spain. The analysed material was cDNA or gDNA that came from T cells, B-cell-depleted T cells, or PBMCs.

Germline lookup yields CDR1 GTSNPN and CDR2 SVGIG (reference sequence). V was clipped by 1 base and J by 4 bases, with 10 bases between them. There are 13 residues in the CDR3. As originally analysed: Reference gene primer amplification in the assay estimated nucleated cell counts. Data came from immunoSEQ multiplex PCR; TCRdb stores just in-frame clones and leaves some out. Clone size and V and J calls were adopted from that table, with D and trimming inferred from the DNA. The table records about 290,000 clones, 70% to 90% of them present only once. The sequencing input was peripheral blood. This clonotype was obtained from a woman in her 30s with active or convalescent COVID-19. The chain links TRBV30 to TRBJ1-1; a weak D match, TRBD1 (5 bases). CDR3 sequence (DNA): TGTGCCTGGAGTGGGTGGGGGGGCACTGAAGCTTTCTTT. Its translation is CAWSGWGGTEAFF.